This entry features one T cell receptor beta chain sequence. Its antigen is still unknown. TCRdb fed the 5' RACE reads into MiXCR, producing one record per CDR3 protein. The sample lists around 370,000 distinct CDR3 sequences; approximately 21% were seen once. This sample was included in a study of T-cell memory formation after mild COVID-19. Study results and caveats: Contracting clones, day 15 to 85, had balanced CD4/CD8, and later expanders favored CD4+.

Germline values: CDR1 KGHDR, CDR2 SFDVKD. Trimming shortened V by 3 bases and J by 4 bases, and 17 bases separated the two germline ends. The CDR3 consists of 16 residues. This receptor was identified in an adult woman who had mild COVID-19 (a few samples of this study predate the infection). Cell type and time point are not known. The sample was PBMCs or a T cell subset sorted from them (not recorded which). The chain uses TRBV24-1 and TRBJ2-5, with D possibly being TRBD2 (5 bases). The CDR3 region is CATSDKLTGNAETQYF. CDR3 sequence (DNA): TGTGCCACCAGTGATAAATTGACGGGGAATGCAGAGACCCAGTACTTC.